A selection of T cell receptor beta chains follows, all from one sample in a study of blood T cell repertoires in COVID-19. Assay: immunoSEQ multiplex PCR; the TCRdb copy retains only in-frame clones and omits some. The sample lists over 65,000 clones; around four fifths were seen once. Sequencing was done on a sample of peripheral blood. The source of these receptors is an elderly man with active or convalescent COVID-19. The CDR3 runs from the conserved cysteine through the conserved F or W. The D gene is left open where the match is weak. The size field is filled for only some rows; it gives once, few, many or a size class.

>TRBJ1-5|.|.|TRBV19
CASSRSSPVGQHF
TGTGCCAGTAGTAGATCGAGTCCCGTCGGCCAGCATTTT
>TRBJ1-6|TRBD1|.|TRBV25-1
CASRVDRGGYDSPLHF
TGTGCCAGCAGGGTTGACAGGGGAGGTTACGACTCACCCCTCCACTTT
>TRBJ1-3|.|.|TRBV18
CASSETATNTIYF
TGTGCCAGCTCAGAGACAGCAACAAACACCATATATTTT
>TRBJ1-4|TRBD1|.|TRBV18
CASSPRRQGADEKLFF
TGTGCCAGCTCACCACGGAGACAGGGGGCCGACGAAAAACTGTTTTTT
>TRBJ2-1|TRBD2|.|TRBV28
CASSSLTNLGLAGGLYEQFF
TGTGCCAGCAGTTCACTCACAAATTTAGGACTAGCGGGAGGGTTGTATGAGCAGTTCTTC
>TRBJ1-2|TRBD1|.|TRBV12-5
CASGLVRGQGLAYGYTF
TGTGCTAGTGGTTTGGTACGCGGACAGGGCCTGGCCTATGGCTACACCTTC
>TRBJ2-6|.|.|TRBV29-1
CSVDGPTPSSGANVLTF
TGCAGCGTTGATGGTCCGACTCCCAGCTCTGGGGCCAACGTCCTGACTTTC
>TRBJ1-5|.|few|TRBV12-3/TRBV12-4
CASSLSGNQPQHF
TGTGCCAGCAGTTTAAGCGGAAATCAGCCCCAGCATTTT
>TRBJ1-2|.|.|TRBV28
CASRVDRGYTF
TGTGCCAGCAGGGTTGACAGGGGCTACACCTTC
>TRBJ1-2|.|.|TRBV3-1/TRBV3-2
CASSQSRVNGYTF
TGTGCCAGCAGCCAAAGCAGGGTTAATGGCTACACCTTC
>TRBJ2-2|.|.|TRBV12-3/TRBV12-4
CASSFIAGELFF
TGTGCCAGCAGTTTTATTGCCGGGGAGCTGTTTTTT
>TRBJ1-3|TRBD1|.|TRBV7-2
CASSPGQGLRSGNTIYF
TGTGCCAGCAGCCCGGGACAGGGGCTTCGCTCTGGAAACACCATATATTTT
>TRBJ2-3|TRBD2|.|TRBV5-1
CASSGGAREGTNTQYF
TGCGCCAGCTCCGGCGGGGCGCGGGAGGGCACGAATACGCAGTATTTT
>TRBJ1-1|TRBD1|.|TRBV5-1
CASSLVLGQMNTEAFF
TGCGCCAGCAGCTTGGTTTTGGGACAGATGAACACTGAAGCTTTCTTT
>TRBJ2-6|.|.|TRBV3-1/TRBV3-2
CASKASSGANVLTF
TGTGCCAGCAAAGCGAGCTCTGGGGCCAACGTCCTGACTTTC
>TRBJ1-4|TRBD1|.|TRBV11-3
CARTGGGTNEKLFF
TGTGCCAGGACAGGGGGGGGAACTAATGAAAAACTGTTTTTT
>TRBJ1-3|TRBD1|few|TRBV2
CASSRLGGRRSSGNTIYF
TGTGCCAGCAGCCGTCTAGGGGGCCGACGAAGCTCTGGAAACACCATATATTTT
>TRBJ1-1|.|.|TRBV12-3/TRBV12-4
CASSYQGFEAFF
TGTGCCAGCAGTTACCAGGGTTTTGAAGCTTTCTTT
>TRBJ2-3|TRBD2|.|TRBV2
CASSQSGRATDTQYF
TGTGCCAGCAGTCAGAGCGGGAGAGCTACAGATACGCAGTATTTT
>TRBJ2-2|.|.|TRBV30
CAWSGSRYTGELFF
TGTGCCTGGAGCGGTAGCAGATACACCGGGGAGCTGTTTTTT
>TRBJ1-4|.|.|TRBV5-8
CASRPGKKLFF
TGTGCCAGCAGACCGGGAAAAAAACTGTTTTTT
>TRBJ2-2|.|.|TRBV21-1
CASSLGKGGRDTGELFF
TGTGCCAGCAGCTTGGGAAAAGGGGGACGGGACACCGGGGAGCTGTTTTTT
>TRBJ1-1|.|.|TRBV7-2
CASSLDRGAARNTEAFF
TGTGCCAGCAGCTTAGATCGGGGGGCGGCAAGGAACACTGAAGCTTTCTTT
>TRBJ2-2|.|.|TRBV9
CASSALGPNTGELFF
TGTGCCAGCAGCGCACTAGGACCGAACACCGGGGAGCTGTTTTTT
>TRBJ2-1|.|.|TRBV19
CASSMARAPNNEQFF
TGTGCCAGTAGTATGGCCAGGGCCCCTAACAATGAGCAGTTCTTC
>TRBJ1-4|.|few|TRBV27
CASSLGGQIFEKLFF
TGTGCCAGCAGTTTGGGTGGACAGATCTTTGAAAAACTGTTTTTT
>TRBJ1-2|TRBD1|.|TRBV3-1/TRBV3-2
CASSQHTGGIDGYTF
TGTGCCAGCAGCCAACATACAGGGGGCATCGATGGCTACACCTTC
>TRBJ1-2|.|once|TRBV6-5
CASSPDKNYGYTF
TGTGCCAGCAGCCCAGACAAGAACTATGGCTACACCTTC
>TRBJ2-5|TRBD2|.|TRBV7-9
CASSFDRASGSGRETQYF
TGTGCCAGCAGCTTCGATCGGGCTAGCGGGAGTGGAAGAGAGACCCAGTACTTC
>TRBJ2-2|.|once|TRBV24-1
CATSLRATGELFF
TGTGCCACCAGTCTCAGGGCGACCGGGGAGCTGTTTTTT
>TRBJ2-1|TRBD2|.|TRBV6-1
CASSERTSEFYNEQFF
TGTGCCAGCAGTGAGAGGACTAGCGAATTCTACAATGAGCAGTTCTTC
>TRBJ2-5|TRBD2|.|TRBV2
CASSVGTSGGETQYF
TGTGCCAGCAGTGTGGGCACCTCGGGGGGGGAGACCCAGTACTTC
>TRBJ2-3|TRBD2|.|TRBV2
CASSEPSGSDPTDTQYF
TGTGCCAGCAGTGAGCCTAGCGGGAGCGACCCTACAGATACGCAGTATTTT
>TRBJ1-1|.|.|TRBV5-1
CASSLASGLPTEAFF
TGCGCCAGCAGCTTGGCATCAGGGCTACCCACTGAAGCTTTCTTT
>TRBJ2-3|TRBD2|.|TRBV5-1
CASSSTGTSGGRDTQYF
TGCGCCAGCAGCTCCACCGGGACTAGCGGGGGTCGAGATACGCAGTATTTT
>TRBJ2-3|.|.|TRBV25-1
CASSGSGGSTDTQYF
TGTGCCAGCAGTGGAAGCGGAGGGTCCACAGATACGCAGTATTTT
>TRBJ2-5|TRBD1|.|TRBV11-3
CASSSAGTGRETQYF
TGTGCCAGCAGCTCAGCCGGGACAGGGCGTGAGACCCAGTACTTC
>TRBJ2-3|TRBD2|.|TRBV4-1
CASSKAGATDTQYF
TGCGCCAGCAGTAAAGCGGGGGCCACAGATACGCAGTATTTT
>TRBJ2-3|TRBD2|.|TRBV20-1
CSASLLAGLASTDTQYF
TGCAGTGCTAGTCTCCTAGCGGGCCTGGCTAGCACAGATACGCAGTATTTT
>TRBJ1-1|TRBD1|once|TRBV14
CASSRDRGFAFF
TGTGCCAGCAGCCGTGACAGGGGGTTTGCTTTCTTT
>TRBJ1-1|TRBD1|.|TRBV3-1/TRBV3-2
CASSQGADRMTEAFF
TGTGCCAGCAGCCAAGGTGCGGACAGGATGACTGAAGCTTTCTTT